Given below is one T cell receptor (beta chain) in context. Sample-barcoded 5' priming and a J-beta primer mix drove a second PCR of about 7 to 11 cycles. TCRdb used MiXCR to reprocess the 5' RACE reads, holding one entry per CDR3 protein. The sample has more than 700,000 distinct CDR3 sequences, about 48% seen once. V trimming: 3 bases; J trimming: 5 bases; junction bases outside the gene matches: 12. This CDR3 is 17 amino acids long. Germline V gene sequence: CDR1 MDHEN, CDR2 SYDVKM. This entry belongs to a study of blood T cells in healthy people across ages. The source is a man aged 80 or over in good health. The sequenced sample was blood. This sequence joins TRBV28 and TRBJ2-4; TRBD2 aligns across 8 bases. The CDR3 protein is CASSFLLSGIDQNIQYF. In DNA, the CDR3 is TGTGCCAGCAGTTTTCTCCTTAGCGGGATAGACCAAAACATTCAGTACTTC.